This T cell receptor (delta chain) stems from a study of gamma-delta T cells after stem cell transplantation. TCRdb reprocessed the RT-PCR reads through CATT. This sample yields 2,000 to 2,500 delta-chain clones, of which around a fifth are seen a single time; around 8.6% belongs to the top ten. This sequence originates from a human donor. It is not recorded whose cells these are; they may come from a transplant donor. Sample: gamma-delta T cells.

This CDR3 is CALGASYDTRRYTDKLIF. The CDR3 bases are TGTGCTCTTGGGGCTTCCTACGATACGCGTCGGTACACCGATAAACTCATCTTT. This chain links TRDV1 with TRDJ1, with 8 bases identical to TRDD2. The J gene is not listed in TCRdb, so it was assigned here from a DNA match to germline. The CDR3 contains 18 residues. The trim removed 4 bases at V and 0 bases at J, leaving 13 bases unmatched. CDR1 is TSWWSYY and CDR2 is QGS in the germline V gene.